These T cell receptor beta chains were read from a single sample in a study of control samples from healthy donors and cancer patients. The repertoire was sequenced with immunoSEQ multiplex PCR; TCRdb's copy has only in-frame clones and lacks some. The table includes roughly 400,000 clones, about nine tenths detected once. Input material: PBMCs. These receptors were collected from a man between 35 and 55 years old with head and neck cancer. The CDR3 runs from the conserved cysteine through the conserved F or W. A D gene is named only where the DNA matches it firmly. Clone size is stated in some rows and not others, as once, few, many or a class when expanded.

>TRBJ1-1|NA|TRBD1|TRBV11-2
CASSFRPGTAMNTEAFF
TGTGCCAGCAGCTTTCGCCCCGGGACAGCAATGAACACTGAAGCTTTCTTT
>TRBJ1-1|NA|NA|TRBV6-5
CASSYHRSNTEAFF
TGTGCCAGCAGTTACCACAGATCGAACACTGAAGCTTTCTTT
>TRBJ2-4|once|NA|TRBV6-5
CASSYLSGSKNIQYF
TGTGCCAGCAGTTACTTGTCGGGCAGTAAAAACATTCAGTACTTC
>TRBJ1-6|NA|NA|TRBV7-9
CASSGSNSPLHF
TGTGCCAGCAGTGGGTCCAATTCACCCCTCCACTTT
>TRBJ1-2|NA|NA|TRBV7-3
CASSPRVGGDGYTF
TGTGCCAGCAGCCCCCGAGTGGGAGGGGATGGCTACACCTTC
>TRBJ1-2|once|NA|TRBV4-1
CASSQGTSLYGYTF
TGCGCCAGCAGCCAAGGGACCTCGCTATATGGCTACACCTTC
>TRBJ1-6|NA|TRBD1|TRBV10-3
CAISEGPGTGVNSPLHF
TGTGCCATCAGTGAGGGGCCCGGGACAGGGGTTAATTCACCCCTCCACTTT
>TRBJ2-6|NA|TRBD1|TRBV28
CASSFLTGAGGANVLTF
TGTGCCAGCAGCTTCCTGACAGGGGCAGGTGGGGCCAACGTCCTGACTTTC
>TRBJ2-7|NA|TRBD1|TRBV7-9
CASSRQGVEQYF
TGTGCCAGCAGCCGCCAGGGGGTCGAGCAGTACTTC
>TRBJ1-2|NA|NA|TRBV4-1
CASSQGGLTGGYGYTF
TGCGCCAGCAGCCAAGGGGGACTGACGGGGGGCTATGGCTACACCTTC
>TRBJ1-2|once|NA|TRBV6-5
CASTLEGGHNYGYTF
TGTGCCAGCACCCTAGAGGGCGGACATAACTATGGCTACACCTTC
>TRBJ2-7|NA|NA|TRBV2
CASSDTEPWEQYF
TGTGCCAGCAGTGACACGGAGCCTTGGGAGCAGTACTTC
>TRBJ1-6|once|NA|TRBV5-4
CASSYREYNSPLHF
TGTGCCAGCAGCTACAGGGAATATAATTCACCCCTCCACTTT
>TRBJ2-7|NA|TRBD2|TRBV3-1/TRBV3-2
CASSQSGGREVSYEQYF
TGTGCCAGCAGCCAATCGGGTGGGCGGGAGGTATCCTACGAGCAGTACTTC
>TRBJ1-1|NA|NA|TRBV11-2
CASSSTPGNTEAFF
TGTGCCAGCAGCTCTACACCGGGGAACACTGAAGCTTTCTTT
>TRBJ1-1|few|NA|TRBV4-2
CASSQDAPTVDSTSEAFF
TGTGCCAGCAGCCAAGATGCCCCAACCGTAGACAGTACCTCTGAAGCTTTCTTT
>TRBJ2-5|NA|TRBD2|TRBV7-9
CASSPGLAGGQSFRETQYF
TGTGCCAGCAGCCCTGGACTAGCGGGGGGACAATCTTTTAGAGAGACCCAGTACTTC
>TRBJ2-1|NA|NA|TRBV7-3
CASSFIGNEQFF
TGTGCCAGCAGCTTTATTGGCAATGAGCAGTTCTTC
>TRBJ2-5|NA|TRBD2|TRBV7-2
CASSQKLAGGQETQYF
TGTGCCAGCAGCCAAAAATTAGCGGGGGGCCAAGAGACCCAGTACTTC
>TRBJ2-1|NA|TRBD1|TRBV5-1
CASSPEGPGGEQFF
TGCGCCAGCAGCCCCGAGGGGCCAGGGGGTGAGCAGTTCTTC
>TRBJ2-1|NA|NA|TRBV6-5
CASRKDFSYNEQFF
TGTGCCAGCAGGAAGGACTTCTCCTACAATGAGCAGTTCTTC
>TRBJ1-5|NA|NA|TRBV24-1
CATSDLLNIQPQHF
TGTGCCACCAGTGATTTGTTGAACATTCAGCCCCAGCATTTT
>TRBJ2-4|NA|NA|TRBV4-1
CASSLTGYLKNIQYF
TGCGCCAGCAGCCTTACAGGTTATCTCAAAAACATTCAGTACTTC
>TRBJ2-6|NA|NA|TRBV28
CASSLGSGANVLTF
TGTGCCAGCAGTTTAGGATCTGGGGCCAACGTCCTGACTTTC
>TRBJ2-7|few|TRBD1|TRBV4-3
CASSRHRSGQGSYEQYF
TGCGCCAGCAGCCGTCACCGGTCGGGACAGGGATCGTACGAGCAGTACTTC
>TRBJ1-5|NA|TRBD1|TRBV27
CASSVTGGVNQPQHF
TGTGCCAGCAGTGTAACAGGGGGCGTCAATCAGCCCCAGCATTTT
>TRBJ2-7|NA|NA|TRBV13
CASSLTKRQGPYEQYF
TGTGCCAGCAGCTTAACTAAAAGGCAGGGCCCCTACGAGCAGTACTTC
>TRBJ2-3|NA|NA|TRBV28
CASRRRAGDTQYF
TGTGCCAGCAGACGTAGGGCCGGAGATACGCAGTATTTT
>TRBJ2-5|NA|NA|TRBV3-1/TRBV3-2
CASSQDQETQYF
TGTGCCAGCAGCCAAGACCAAGAGACCCAGTACTTC
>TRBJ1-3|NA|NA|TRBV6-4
CASSEAGSSGNTIYF
TGTGCCAGCAGTGAGGCGGGCAGCTCTGGAAACACCATATATTTT
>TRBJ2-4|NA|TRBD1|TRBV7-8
CASSLAEQGARNIQYF
TGTGCCAGCAGCTTAGCCGAACAGGGGGCAAGAAACATTCAGTACTTC
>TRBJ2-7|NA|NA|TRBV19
CASSSLLKSYEQYF
TGTGCCAGTAGTAGCCTCCTCAAGAGCTACGAGCAGTACTTC
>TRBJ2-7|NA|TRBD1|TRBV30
CAWKGDRGAYEQYF
TGTGCCTGGAAAGGGGACAGGGGCGCCTACGAGCAGTACTTC
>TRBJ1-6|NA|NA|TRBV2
CASSDRVGLNSPLHF
TGTGCCAGCAGTGACCGAGTAGGACTTAATTCACCCCTCCACTTT
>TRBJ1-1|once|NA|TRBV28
CASRKVSGNTEAFF
TGTGCCAGCAGGAAAGTATCCGGGAACACTGAAGCTTTCTTT
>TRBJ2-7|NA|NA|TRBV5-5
CASSWDISEQYF
TGTGCCAGCAGCTGGGACATCTCCGAGCAGTACTTC
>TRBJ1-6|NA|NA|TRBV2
CASHEQGPNSPLHF
TGTGCCAGCCACGAACAGGGTCCGAATTCACCCCTCCACTTT
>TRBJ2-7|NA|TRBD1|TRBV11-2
CASADGTGVREQYF
TGTGCCAGCGCCGACGGGACAGGGGTAAGGGAGCAGTACTTC
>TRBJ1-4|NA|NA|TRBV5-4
CASSLLQDEKLFF
TGTGCCAGCAGCTTGCTACAGGATGAAAAACTGTTTTTT
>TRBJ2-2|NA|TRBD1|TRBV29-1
CSVAQTGGPGELFF
TGCAGCGTAGCACAAACAGGGGGCCCCGGGGAGCTGTTTTTT
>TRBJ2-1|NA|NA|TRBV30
CAWGSSSANEQFF
TGTGCCTGGGGTAGCTCTTCCGCCAATGAGCAGTTCTTC
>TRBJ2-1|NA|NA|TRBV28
CASSENDGYNEQFF
TGTGCCAGCAGTGAGAACGACGGGTACAATGAGCAGTTCTTC
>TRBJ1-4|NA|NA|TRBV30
CAWSPWEKTTNEKLFF
TGTGCCTGGAGTCCGTGGGAGAAAACAACTAATGAAAAACTGTTTTTT
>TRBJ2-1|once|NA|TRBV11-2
CASSLGRNNEQFF
TGTGCCAGCAGCTTAGGCAGGAACAATGAGCAGTTCTTC
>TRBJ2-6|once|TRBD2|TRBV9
CASSPRGGAGPLSGANVLTF
TGTGCCAGCAGCCCTCGGGGAGGGGCTGGGCCTCTCTCTGGGGCCAACGTCCTGACTTTC
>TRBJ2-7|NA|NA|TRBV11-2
CASSLEQDYEQYF
TGTGCCAGCAGCTTAGAACAGGATTACGAGCAGTACTTC
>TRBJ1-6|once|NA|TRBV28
CASSPLRENSPLHF
TGTGCCAGCAGTCCCCTTAGGGAAAATTCACCCCTCCACTTT
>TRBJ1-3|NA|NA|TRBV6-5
CASSWDGNTIYF
TGTGCCAGCAGTTGGGATGGAAACACCATATATTTT
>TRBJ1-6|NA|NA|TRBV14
CASSQGPVYNSPLHF
TGTGCCAGCAGCCAAGGGCCGGTCTATAATTCACCCCTCCACTTT
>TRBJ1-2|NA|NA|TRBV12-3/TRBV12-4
CASTALGAYGYTF
TGTGCCAGCACCGCATTAGGGGCCTATGGCTACACCTTC
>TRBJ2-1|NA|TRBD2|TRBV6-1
CASSEARASGINEQFF
TGTGCCAGCAGTGAAGCCCGGGCTAGCGGAATCAATGAGCAGTTCTTC
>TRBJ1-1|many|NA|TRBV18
CASSPRRTRVNTEAFF
TGTGCCAGCTCACCCCGGCGGACCAGAGTAAACACTGAAGCTTTCTTT
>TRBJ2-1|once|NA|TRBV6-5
CASSLGASSYNEQFF
TGTGCCAGCAGTTTGGGCGCGAGCTCCTACAATGAGCAGTTCTTC
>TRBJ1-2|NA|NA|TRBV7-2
CASSLDPTEAYGYTF
TGTGCCAGCAGCTTAGACCCCACAGAAGCTTATGGCTACACCTTC
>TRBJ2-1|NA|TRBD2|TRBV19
CASSILAGGRILWDNEQFF
TGTGCCAGTAGTATCCTAGCGGGAGGTAGGATTCTTTGGGACAATGAGCAGTTCTTC
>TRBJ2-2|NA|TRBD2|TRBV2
CASSEAGLAGGYTGELFF
TGTGCCAGCAGTGAAGCTGGACTAGCGGGAGGGTACACCGGGGAGCTGTTTTTT